This paragraph covers one TCR beta chain sequence. This table comes from immunoSEQ multiplex PCR, and its TCRdb copy is limited to in-frame clones, with some not included. The repertoire holds about 75,000 clones, with around 82% as singletons. Germline assignment: CDR1 SEHNR and CDR2 FQNEAQ (reference sequence). The CDR3 sequence is 14 residues long. Deletions cut 1 base from V and 5 bases from J, with 9 bases between. The sort gate was single viable CD3+CD4+CD8-CD45RO+ cells for memory CD4+ T cells. This sample was taken from a study of memory CD4+ T cells and cytomegalovirus serostatus. Sequenced input: memory CD4+ T cells from blood. The chain combines TRBV7-9 with TRBJ2-1; D call uncertain. This TCR came from an adult in good health and CMV-seropositive. CDR3 sequence reads: CASSLVQGDNEQFF. The CDR3 coding sequence is TGTGCCAGCAGCTTAGTACAAGGAGACAATGAGCAGTTCTTC.